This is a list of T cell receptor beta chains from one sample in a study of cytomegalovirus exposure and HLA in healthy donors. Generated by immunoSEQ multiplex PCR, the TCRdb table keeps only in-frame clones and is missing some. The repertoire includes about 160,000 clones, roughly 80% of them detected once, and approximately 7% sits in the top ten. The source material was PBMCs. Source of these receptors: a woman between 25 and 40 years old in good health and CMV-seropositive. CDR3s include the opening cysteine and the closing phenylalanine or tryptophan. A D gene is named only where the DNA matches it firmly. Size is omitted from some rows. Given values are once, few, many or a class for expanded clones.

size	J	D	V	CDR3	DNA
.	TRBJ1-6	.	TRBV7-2	CASSYKDSSYNSPLHF	TGTGCCAGCAGTTACAAAGACAGCTCCTATAATTCACCCCTCCACTTT
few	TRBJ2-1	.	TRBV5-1	CASFQGAGGPNEQFF	TGCGCCAGCTTCCAGGGGGCGGGGGGGCCGAATGAGCAGTTCTTC
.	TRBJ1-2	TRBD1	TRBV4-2	CASSQDIGHRGNYGYTF	TGTGCCAGCAGCCAAGATATAGGGCACAGGGGCAACTATGGCTACACCTTC
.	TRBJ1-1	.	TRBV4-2	CASSRVGGTEAFF	TGTGCCAGCAGCCGAGTAGGAGGCACTGAAGCTTTCTTT
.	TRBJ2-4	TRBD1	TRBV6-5	CASSATGTGVHKYF	TGTGCCAGCAGTGCGACCGGGACAGGGGTACACAAGTACTTC
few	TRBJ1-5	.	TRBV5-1	CASSLDGFSLPQHF	TGCGCCAGCAGCTTGGATGGCTTTTCGTTACCCCAGCATTTT
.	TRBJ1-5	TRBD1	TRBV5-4	CASSFDRDQPQHF	TGTGCCAGCAGCTTTGACAGGGATCAGCCCCAGCATTTT
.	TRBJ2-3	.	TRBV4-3	CASSQEGGDTDTQYF	TGCGCCAGCAGCCAAGAGGGAGGAGACACAGATACGCAGTATTTT
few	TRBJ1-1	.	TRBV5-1	CASSSMTIAPSNTEAFF	TGCGCCAGCAGCTCTATGACAATTGCGCCCAGCAACACTGAAGCTTTCTTT
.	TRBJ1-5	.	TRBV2	CASSVIQNQPQHF	TGTGCCAGCAGTGTTATACAGAATCAGCCCCAGCATTTT
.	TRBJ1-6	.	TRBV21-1	CASSKDQGLWAGDNSPLHF	TGTGCCAGCAGCAAAGATCAGGGATTGTGGGCTGGTGATAATTCACCCCTCCACTTT
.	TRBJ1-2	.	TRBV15	CATSRQGGYGYTF	TGTGCCACCAGCAGACAGGGCGGCTATGGCTACACCTTC
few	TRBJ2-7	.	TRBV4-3	CASSQDLGQEQYF	TGCGCCAGCAGCCAAGATCTGGGGCAGGAGCAGTACTTC
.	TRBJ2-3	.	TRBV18	CASSPGQDTQYF	TGTGCCAGCTCACCAGGGCAAGATACGCAGTATTTT
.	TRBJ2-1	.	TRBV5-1	CASSLEGPQFF	TGCGCCAGCAGCTTGGAGGGGCCTCAGTTCTTC
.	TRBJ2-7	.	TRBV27	CASPEGRGPYEQYF	TGTGCCAGCCCTGAGGGCAGGGGACCCTACGAGCAGTACTTC
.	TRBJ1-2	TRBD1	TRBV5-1	CASNRDRGMGYGYTF	TGCGCCAGCAACCGGGACAGGGGTATGGGCTATGGCTACACCTTC
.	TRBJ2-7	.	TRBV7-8	CASSLSRGLYEQYF	TGTGCCAGCAGCTTGAGCCGGGGGTTATACGAGCAGTACTTC
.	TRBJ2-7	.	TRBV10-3	CAISVFGQEGYEQYF	TGTGCCATCAGTGTTTTCGGACAGGAGGGCTACGAGCAGTACTTC
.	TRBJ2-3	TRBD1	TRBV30	CAWRRQGGTDTQYF	TGTGCCTGGAGAAGACAGGGTGGTACAGATACGCAGTATTTT
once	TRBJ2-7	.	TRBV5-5	CASSLDPLTYEQYF	TGTGCCAGCAGCTTGGATCCTCTTACCTACGAGCAGTACTTC
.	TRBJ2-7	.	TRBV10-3	CAISESMQGTYEQYF	TGTGCCATCAGTGAGTCGATGCAGGGCACCTACGAGCAGTACTTC
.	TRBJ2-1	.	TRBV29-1	CSVSRGGDSYNEQFF	TGCAGCGTCTCCCGGGGGGGGGACAGCTACAATGAGCAGTTCTTC
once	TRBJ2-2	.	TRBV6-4	CANPDRSDANTGELFF	TGTGCCAACCCGGACAGAAGTGATGCGAACACCGGGGAGCTGTTTTTT
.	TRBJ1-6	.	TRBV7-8	CASSLRRDSPLHF	TGTGCCAGCAGCTTAAGGAGGGATTCACCCCTCCACTTT
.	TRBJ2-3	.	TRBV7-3	CASSLNGGTQYF	TGTGCCAGCAGCCTTAACGGGGGTACGCAGTATTTT
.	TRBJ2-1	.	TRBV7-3	CASSPTSNEQFF	TGTGCCAGCAGCCCGACATCCAATGAGCAGTTCTTC
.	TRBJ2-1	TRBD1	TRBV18	CASSPRTGGGGNEQFF	TGTGCCAGCTCACCCCGGACAGGGGGCGGTGGAAATGAGCAGTTCTTC
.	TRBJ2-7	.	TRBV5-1	CASSYGRTGDEQYF	TGCGCCAGCAGCTACGGACGGACGGGAGACGAGCAGTACTTC
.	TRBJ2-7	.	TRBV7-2	CASNLAAASGVHEQYF	TGTGCCAGCAATCTTGCCGCTGCTTCAGGGGTCCACGAGCAGTACTTC
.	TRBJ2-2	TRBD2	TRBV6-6	CASSSWDYNTGELFF	TGTGCCAGCAGTTCGTGGGACTATAACACCGGGGAGCTGTTTTTT
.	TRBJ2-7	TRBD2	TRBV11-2	CASSLGTAGGLPYEQYF	TGTGCCAGCAGCTTAGGTACAGCGGGGGGCCTTCCCTACGAGCAGTACTTC
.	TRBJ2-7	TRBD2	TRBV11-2	CASSTTSGGVYEQYF	TGTGCCAGCAGCACGACTAGCGGGGGGGTCTACGAGCAGTACTTC
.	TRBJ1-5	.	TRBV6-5	CASSRIGSNQPQHF	TGTGCCAGCAGCCGAATCGGGAGCAATCAGCCCCAGCATTTT
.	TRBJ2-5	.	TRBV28	CASRLGTLETQYF	TGTGCCAGCCGCCTTGGGACACTAGAGACCCAGTACTTC
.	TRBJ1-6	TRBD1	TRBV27	CASTPGQGADSPLHF	TGTGCCAGCACCCCCGGACAGGGGGCGGATTCACCCCTCCACTTT
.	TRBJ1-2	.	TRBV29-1	CSVTTRYGDYGYTF	TGCAGCGTTACCACCAGGTATGGTGACTATGGCTACACCTTC
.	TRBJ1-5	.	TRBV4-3	CASSQDPPGLYLNQPQHF	TGCGCCAGCAGCCAAGATCCCCCGGGACTCTACCTCAATCAGCCCCAGCATTTT
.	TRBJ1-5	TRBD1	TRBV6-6	CASSSAGQYNQPQHF	TGTGCCAGCAGTTCGGCGGGACAGTATAATCAGCCCCAGCATTTT
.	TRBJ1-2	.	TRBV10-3	CAISVTREGYTF	TGTGCCATCAGTGTAACCCGGGAGGGCTACACCTTC
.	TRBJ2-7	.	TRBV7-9	CASSLFGRALSYEQYF	TGTGCCAGCAGCTTATTCGGCAGGGCCCTCTCCTACGAGCAGTACTTC